This T cell receptor (beta chain) derives from a study of T-cell memory formation after mild COVID-19. TCRdb re-derived calls from the 5' RACE reads in MiXCR, one entry per CDR3 protein. The table lists 140,000 to 150,000 distinct CDR3 sequences, under 25% of them singletons. This clonotype was observed a handful of times. The sequencing input was PBMCs or a T cell subset sorted from them (not recorded which). The receptor comes from an adult woman who had mild COVID-19 (a few samples of this study predate the infection). Cell type and time point are not known.

The CDR3 is CASCLSGSVYEQYF. The CDR3 DNA reads as TGCGCCAGTTGTCTTAGCGGGAGTGTGTACGAGCAGTACTTC. This chain links TRBV5-1 with TRBJ2-7; the match to TRBD2 covers 9 bases. V trimming: 8 bases; J trimming: 4 bases; junction bases outside the gene matches: 10. Germline lookup yields CDR1 SGHRS and CDR2 YFSETQ. This CDR3 region has 14 residues.